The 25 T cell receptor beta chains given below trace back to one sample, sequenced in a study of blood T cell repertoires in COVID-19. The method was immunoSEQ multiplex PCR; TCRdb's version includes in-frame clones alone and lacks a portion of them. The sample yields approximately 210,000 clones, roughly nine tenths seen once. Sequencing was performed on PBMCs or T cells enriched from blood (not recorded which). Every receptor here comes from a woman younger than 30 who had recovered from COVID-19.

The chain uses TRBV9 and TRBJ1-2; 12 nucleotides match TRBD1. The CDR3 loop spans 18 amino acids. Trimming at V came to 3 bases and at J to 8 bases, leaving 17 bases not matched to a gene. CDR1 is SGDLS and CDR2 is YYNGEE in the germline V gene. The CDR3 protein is CASSDEEPGQGALIGYTF. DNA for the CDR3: TGTGCCAGCAGCGACGAAGAACCGGGACAGGGGGCACTTATAGGCTACACCTTC.

CDR3 bases: TGTGCCAGCAGCTTGTTTGGTTCGAAGCTCTCCTACAATGAGCAGTTCTTC. As protein: CASSLFGSKLSYNEQFF. V gene TRBV5-8 combines with J gene TRBJ2-1, with no clear D. Germline CDR1 and CDR2: SGHTS and YDEGEE. Trimming removed 1 base at V and 0 bases at J, with 14 bases between. The CDR3 spans 17 residues. The full variable domain, completed using reference TRBV5-8 and TRBJ2-1, is EAGVTQSPTHLIKTRGQQATLRCSPISGHTSVYWYQQALGLGLQFLLWYDEGEERNRGNFPPRFSGRQFPNYSSELNVNALELEDSALYLCASSLFGSKLSYNEQFFGPGTRLTVL.

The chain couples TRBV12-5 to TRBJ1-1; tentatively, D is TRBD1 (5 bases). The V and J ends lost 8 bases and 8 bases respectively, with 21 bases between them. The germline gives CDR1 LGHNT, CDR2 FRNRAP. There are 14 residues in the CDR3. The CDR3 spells CASLGSGRFPEAFF. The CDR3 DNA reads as TGTGCTAGTCTAGGGTCAGGGCGCTTCCCCGAAGCTTTCTTT.

This chain's CDR3 is CASSYGQISEAFF. CDR3 bases: TGTGCCAGCAGTTACGGGCAGATCAGTGAAGCTTTCTTT. This sequence joins TRBV6-5 and TRBJ1-1; D unclear. The V end was cut by 2 bases, the J end by 7 bases, with 11 bases between. Per germline, CDR1 MNHEY and CDR2 SVGAGI. The CDR3 loop spans 13 amino acids.

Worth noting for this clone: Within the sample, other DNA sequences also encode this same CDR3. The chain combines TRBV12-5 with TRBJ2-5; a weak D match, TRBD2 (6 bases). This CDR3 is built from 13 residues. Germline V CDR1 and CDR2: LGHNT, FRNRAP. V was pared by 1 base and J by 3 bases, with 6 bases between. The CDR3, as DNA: TGTGCTAGTGGTTTGGGGGGGGAAGAGACCCAGTACTTC. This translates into CASGLGGEETQYF.

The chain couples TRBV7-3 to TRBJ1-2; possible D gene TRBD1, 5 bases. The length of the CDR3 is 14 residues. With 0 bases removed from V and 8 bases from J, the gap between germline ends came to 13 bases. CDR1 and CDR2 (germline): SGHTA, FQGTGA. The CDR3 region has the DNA TGTGCCAGCAGCTTAACGGACATAGGAGGGGGCTACACCTTC. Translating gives CASSLTDIGGGYTF. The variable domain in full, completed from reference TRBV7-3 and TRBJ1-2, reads GAGVSQTPSNKVTEKGKYVELRCDPISGHTALYWYRQSLGQGPEFLIYFQGTGAADDSGLPNDRFFAVRPEGSVSTLKIQRTERGDSAVYLCASSLTDIGGGYTFGSGTRLTVV.

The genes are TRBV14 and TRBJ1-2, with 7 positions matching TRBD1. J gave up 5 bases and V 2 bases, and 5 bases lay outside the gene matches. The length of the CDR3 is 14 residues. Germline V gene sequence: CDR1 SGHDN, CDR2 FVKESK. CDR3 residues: CASSQRDSLYGYTF. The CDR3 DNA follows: TGTGCCAGCAGCCAACGGGACAGCCTGTATGGCTACACCTTC.

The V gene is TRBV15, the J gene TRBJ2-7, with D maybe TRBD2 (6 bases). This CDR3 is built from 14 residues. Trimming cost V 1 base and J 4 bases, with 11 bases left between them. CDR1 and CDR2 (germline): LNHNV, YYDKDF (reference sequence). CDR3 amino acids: CATSRAGLGYEQYF. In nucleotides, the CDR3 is TGTGCCACCAGCAGAGCGGGACTCGGATACGAGCAGTACTTC.

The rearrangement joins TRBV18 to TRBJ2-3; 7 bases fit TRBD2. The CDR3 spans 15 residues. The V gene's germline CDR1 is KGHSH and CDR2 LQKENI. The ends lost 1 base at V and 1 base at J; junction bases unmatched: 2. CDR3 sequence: CASSPQAGGTDTQYF. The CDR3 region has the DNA TGTGCCAGCTCACCACAGGCGGGGGGCACAGATACGCAGTATTTT.

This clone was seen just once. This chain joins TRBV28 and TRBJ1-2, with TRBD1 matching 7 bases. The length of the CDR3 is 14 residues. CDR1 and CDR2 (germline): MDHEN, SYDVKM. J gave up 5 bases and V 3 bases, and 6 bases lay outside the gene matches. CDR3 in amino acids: CASSFLGGDYGYTF. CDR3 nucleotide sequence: TGTGCCAGCAGTTTCCTAGGGGGCGATTATGGCTACACCTTC.

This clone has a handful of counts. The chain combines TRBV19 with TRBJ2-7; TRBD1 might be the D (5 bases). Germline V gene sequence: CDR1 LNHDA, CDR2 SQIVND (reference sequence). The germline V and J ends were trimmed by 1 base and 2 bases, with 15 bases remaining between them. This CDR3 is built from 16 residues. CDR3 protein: CASSIATGSLAYEQYF. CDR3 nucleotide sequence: TGTGCCAGTAGTATAGCTACAGGCTCTCTGGCCTACGAGCAGTACTTC. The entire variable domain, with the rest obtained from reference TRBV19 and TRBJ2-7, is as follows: DGGITQSPKYLFRKEGQNVTLSCEQNLNHDAMYWYRQDPGQGLRLIYYSQIVNDFQKGDIAEGYSVSREKKESFPLTVTSAQKNPTAFYLCASSIATGSLAYEQYFGPGTRLTVT.

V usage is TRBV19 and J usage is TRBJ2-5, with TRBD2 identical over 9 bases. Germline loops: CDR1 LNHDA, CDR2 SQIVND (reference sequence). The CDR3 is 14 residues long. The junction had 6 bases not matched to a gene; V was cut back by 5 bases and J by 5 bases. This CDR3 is CASSVAGGMETQYF. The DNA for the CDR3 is TGTGCCAGTAGTGTGGCGGGGGGGATGGAGACCCAGTACTTC.

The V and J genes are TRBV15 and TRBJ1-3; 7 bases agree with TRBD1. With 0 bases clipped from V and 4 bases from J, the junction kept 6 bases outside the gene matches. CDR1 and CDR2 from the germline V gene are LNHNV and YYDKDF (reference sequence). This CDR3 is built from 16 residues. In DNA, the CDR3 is TGTGCCACCAGCAGAGATCGGAGACAGGGAGGAAACACCATATATTTT. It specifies CATSRDRRQGGNTIYF.

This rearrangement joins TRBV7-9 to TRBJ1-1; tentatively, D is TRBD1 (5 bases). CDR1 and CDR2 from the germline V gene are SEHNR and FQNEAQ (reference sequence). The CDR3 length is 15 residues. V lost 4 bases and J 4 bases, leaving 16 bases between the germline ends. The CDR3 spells CASSSLHPGFTEAFF. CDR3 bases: TGTGCCAGCAGCTCCCTCCACCCAGGGTTCACTGAAGCTTTCTTT.

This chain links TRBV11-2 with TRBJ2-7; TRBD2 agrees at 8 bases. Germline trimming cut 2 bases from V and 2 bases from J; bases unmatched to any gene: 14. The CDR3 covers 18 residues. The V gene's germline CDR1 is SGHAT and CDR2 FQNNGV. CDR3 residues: CASSLFDFGGAPPYEQYF. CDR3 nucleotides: TGTGCCAGCAGCTTATTTGATTTCGGGGGGGCGCCACCCTACGAGCAGTACTTC.

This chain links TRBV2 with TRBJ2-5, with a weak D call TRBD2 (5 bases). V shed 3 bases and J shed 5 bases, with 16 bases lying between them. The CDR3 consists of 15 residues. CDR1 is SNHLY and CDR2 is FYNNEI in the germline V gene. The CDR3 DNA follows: TGTGCCAGCAGTGATGGTGCGGGCCGAGGCGAGACCCAGTACTTC. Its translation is CASSDGAGRGETQYF.

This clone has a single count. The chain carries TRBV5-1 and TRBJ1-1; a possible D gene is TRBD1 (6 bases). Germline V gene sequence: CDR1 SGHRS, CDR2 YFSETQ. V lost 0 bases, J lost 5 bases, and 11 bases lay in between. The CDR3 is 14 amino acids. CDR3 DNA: TGCGCCAGCAGCTTGGCGTCAGGGGAGACTGAAGCTTTCTTT. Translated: CASSLASGETEAFF.

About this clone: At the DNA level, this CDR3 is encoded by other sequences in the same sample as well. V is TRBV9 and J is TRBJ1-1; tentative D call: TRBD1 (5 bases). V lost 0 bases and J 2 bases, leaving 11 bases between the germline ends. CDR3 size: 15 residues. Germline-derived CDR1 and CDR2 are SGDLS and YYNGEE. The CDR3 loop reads CASSVAGGRNTEAFF. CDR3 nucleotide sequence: TGTGCCAGCAGCGTAGCCGGGGGGAGAAACACTGAAGCTTTCTTT.

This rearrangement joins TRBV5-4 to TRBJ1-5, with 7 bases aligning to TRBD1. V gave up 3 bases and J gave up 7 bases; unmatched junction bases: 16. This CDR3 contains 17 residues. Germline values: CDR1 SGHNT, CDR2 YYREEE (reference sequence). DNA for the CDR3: TGTGCCAGCAGCTCGAACCCCGCGACAGGGATTGCCCAGCCCCAGCATTTT. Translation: CASSSNPATGIAQPQHF.

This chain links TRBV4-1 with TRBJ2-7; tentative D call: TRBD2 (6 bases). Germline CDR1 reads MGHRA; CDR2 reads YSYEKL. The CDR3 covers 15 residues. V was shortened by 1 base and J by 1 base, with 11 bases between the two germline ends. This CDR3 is CASSQGGGRSYEQYF. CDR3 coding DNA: TGCGCCAGCAGCCAAGGGGGAGGCCGATCCTACGAGCAGTACTTC.

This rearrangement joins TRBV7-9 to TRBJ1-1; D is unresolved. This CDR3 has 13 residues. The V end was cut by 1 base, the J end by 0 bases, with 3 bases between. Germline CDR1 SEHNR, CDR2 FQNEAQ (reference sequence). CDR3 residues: CASSLVLNTEAFF. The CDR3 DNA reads TGTGCCAGCAGCTTAGTCTTGAACACTGAAGCTTTCTTT.

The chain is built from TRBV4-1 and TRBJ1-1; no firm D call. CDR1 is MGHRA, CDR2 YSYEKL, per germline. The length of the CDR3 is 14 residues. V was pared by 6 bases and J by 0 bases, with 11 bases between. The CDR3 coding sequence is TGCGCCAGCAGTGGAGGGATGCTGAACACTGAAGCTTTCTTT. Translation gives CASSGGMLNTEAFF.

Here the CDR3 DNA reads TGTGCCAGCAGCCGGCGGGGGTCGAACACCGGGGAGCTGTTTTTT. As protein: CASSRRGSNTGELFF. J is TRBJ2-2 and V is TRBV3-1 (or the pseudogene TRBV3-2), with TRBD2 identical over 7 bases. The CDR3 runs 15 residues. The junction had 2 bases not matched to a gene; V was cut back by 4 bases and J by 0 bases. Germline V gene sequence: CDR1 LGHDT, CDR2 YNNKEL (reference sequence).

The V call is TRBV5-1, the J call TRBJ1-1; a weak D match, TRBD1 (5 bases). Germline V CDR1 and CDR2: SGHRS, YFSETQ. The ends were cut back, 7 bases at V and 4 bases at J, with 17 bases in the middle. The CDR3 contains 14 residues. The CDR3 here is CASGVQGSATEAFF. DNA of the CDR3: TGCGCCAGCGGGGTCCAGGGATCGGCCACTGAAGCTTTCTTT.

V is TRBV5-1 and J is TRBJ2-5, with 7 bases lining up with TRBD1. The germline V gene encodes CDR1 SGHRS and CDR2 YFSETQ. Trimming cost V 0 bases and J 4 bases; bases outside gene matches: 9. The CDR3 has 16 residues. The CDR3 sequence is CASSLVSRDSVETQYF. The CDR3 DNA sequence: TGCGCCAGCAGCTTGGTGTCCCGGGACAGTGTAGAGACCCAGTACTTC.